These 10 T cell receptor beta chains came from one sample sequenced in a study of shared clonotypes between healthy human individuals. Clones were read by immunoSEQ multiplex PCR, and TCRdb kept only the in-frame ones, dropping some. The sample shows about 2.4 million clones, around nine tenths of them seen only once. The material sequenced was naive CD4+ T cells sorted from blood. Documented subset: CD45RA+ positively selected. These receptors were collected from a man between 18 and 29 years old in good health.

The chain has TRBV10-3 and TRBJ2-7; D not resolved. Trimming pared 10 bases from V and 6 bases from J, leaving 16 bases between. Germline assignment: CDR1 ENHRY and CDR2 SYGVKD. The CDR3 is made up of 12 amino acids. The CDR3 spells CATKDGSLEQYF. The DNA of the CDR3 is TGTGCCACCAAGGACGGATCCCTCGAGCAGTACTTC.

Worth noting for this clone: This CDR3 is also generated by other DNA sequences in the sample. The rearrangement links TRBV9 to TRBJ2-3; D is undetermined. The length of the CDR3 is 16 residues. The V gene lost 0 bases and the J gene lost 0 bases, with 11 bases spanning the gap. Germline CDR1 and CDR2: SGDLS and YYNGEE. The CDR3: CASSVGLAASTDTQYF. DNA for the CDR3: TGTGCCAGCAGCGTAGGTTTAGCAGCTAGCACAGATACGCAGTATTTT.

V usage is TRBV5-1 and J usage is TRBJ2-3, with D possibly being TRBD1 (6 bases). V lost 0 bases and J 4 bases, leaving 12 bases between the germline ends. CDR3 length: 15 amino acids. The V gene's germline CDR1 is SGHRS and CDR2 YFSETQ. Written as DNA, the CDR3 is TGCGCCAGCAGCTTGGCCCCGGCAGGGGCAGATACGCAGTATTTT. It encodes CASSLAPAGADTQYF.

V is TRBV9 and J is TRBJ1-5; D remains ambiguous. The germline CDR1 and CDR2 sequences are SGDLS and YYNGEE. The CDR3 is made up of 14 amino acids. The germline V and J ends were trimmed by 3 bases and 4 bases, with 11 bases remaining between them. The CDR3 coding sequence is TGTGCCAGCAGCGCCCATCCTACTAATCAGCCCCAGCATTTT. It specifies CASSAHPTNQPQHF. Looking up the rest from reference TRBV9 and TRBJ1-5 gives the full variable domain: DSGVTQTPKHLITATGQRVTLRCSPRSGDLSVYWYQQSLDQGLQFLIQYYNGEERAKGNILERFSAQQFPDLHSELNLSSLELGDSALYFCASSAHPTNQPQHFGDGTRLSIL.

The V gene is TRBV7-9, the J gene TRBJ2-1, with 9 bases aligning to TRBD2. Trimming took 3 bases from V and 9 from J; bases not matched to a gene: 6. The CDR3 loop spans 14 amino acids. The V gene's germline CDR1 is SEHNR and CDR2 FQNEAQ (reference sequence). This CDR3 reads CASSLREGLFEQFF. The CDR3, as DNA: TGTGCCAGCAGCTTGCGGGAGGGCCTATTTGAGCAGTTCTTC.

Note on this clone: In the same sample, other DNA sequences code for this CDR3. V usage is TRBV18 and J usage is TRBJ1-5, with D perhaps matching TRBD1 (6 bases). V was cut by 3 bases and J by 6 bases, with 9 bases left in between. From germline, CDR1 is KGHSH and CDR2 LQKENI. This CDR3 comprises 13 residues. The CDR3 DNA is TGTGCCAGCTCACCGGGGGGCGGTCAGCCCCAGCATTTT. Protein sequence: CASSPGGGQPQHF. Full variable domain (remainder filled in from reference TRBV18 and TRBJ1-5): NAGVMQNPRHLVRRRGQEARLRCSPMKGHSHVYWYRQLPEEGLKFMVYLQKENIIDESGMPKERFSAEFPKEGPSILRIQQVVRGDSAAYFCASSPGGGQPQHFGDGTRLSIL.

A single count supports this clone. The chain carries TRBV2 and TRBJ1-5; 7 bases are a match to TRBD1. The V gene end was trimmed by 4 bases and the J gene end by 0 bases; junction bases not matched to a gene: 3. CDR1 and CDR2 from the germline V gene are SNHLY and FYNNEI. The CDR3 contains 15 residues. The DNA for the CDR3 is TGTGCCAGCAGTGGACAGGGAGGTAGCAATCAGCCCCAGCATTTT. Translating gives CASSGQGGSNQPQHF.

This clone was counted a single time. The chain uses TRBV5-1 and TRBJ2-5, with 8 positions matching TRBD1. The germline V gene has CDR1 SGHRS and CDR2 YFSETQ. V trimming: 0 bases; J trimming: 5 bases; junction bases outside the gene matches: 6. The CDR3 consists of 15 residues. DNA of the CDR3: TGCGCCAGCAGCTTGGTCGCCGGGGACAGGGAGACCCAGTACTTC. Translation gives CASSLVAGDRETQYF.

This chain connects TRBV14 to TRBJ2-7; tentative D call: TRBD1 (6 bases). Per germline, CDR1 SGHDN and CDR2 FVKESK. Between the trimmed V and J ends, which lost 11 bases and 3 bases, there was a span of 20 bases. This CDR3 contains 14 residues. The CDR3 sequence: CAGPPDRKHYEQYF. CDR3 sequence (DNA): TGTGCCGGACCTCCGGACAGAAAACACTACGAGCAGTACTTC.

This sequence joins TRBV5-1 and TRBJ1-1; D ambiguous. This CDR3 region has 14 residues. CDR1 and CDR2 from the germline V gene are SGHRS and YFSETQ. V was cut by 0 bases and J by 4 bases, with 10 bases left in between. CDR3 DNA: TGCGCCAGCAGCTTGGGGCAGTCTTTCACTGAAGCTTTCTTT. Translation: CASSLGQSFTEAFF. Combining the CDR3 with reference TRBV5-1 and TRBJ1-1 gives the whole variable domain KAGVTQTPRYLIKTRGQQVTLSCSPISGHRSVSWYQQTPGQGLQFLFEYFSETQRNKGNFPGRFSGRQFSNSRSEMNVSTLELGDSALYLCASSLGQSFTEAFFGQGTRLTVV.